This is a list of T cell receptor beta chains from one sample in a study of T cell responses to AZD1222 COVID-19 vaccine. Profiling relied on immunoSEQ multiplex PCR, and the TCRdb table lists in-frame clones only, not all of them. The table lists 40,000 to 60,000 clones, around 80% of them singletons, with approximately 20% in the top ten. This sample comprised peripheral blood, obtained on day 0 of MenACWY control vaccination. The source is an adult in good health. CDR3s include the opening cysteine and the closing phenylalanine or tryptophan. D genes are given only for firm matches. Size values are once, few and many counts, or a class for expanded clones, and some rows have none.

CALFRDRARSGNTIYF TGTGCCTTGTTCCGGGACAGGGCACGATCTGGAAACACCATATATTTT few TRBV30 TRBD1 TRBJ1-3
CASSPERSSYNEQFF TGTGCCAGCAGCCCCGAGCGGAGCTCCTACAATGAGCAGTTCTTC few TRBV11-2 - TRBJ2-1
CASSLRPSTEAFF TGTGCCAGCAGTCTCCGACCGAGCACTGAAGCTTTCTTT once TRBV27 - TRBJ1-1
CASKGQNSNQPQHF TGTGCCAGCAAGGGACAGAATAGCAATCAGCCCCAGCATTTT - TRBV2 TRBD1 TRBJ1-5
CSASEQEQKKAFF TGCAGTGCTAGTGAACAGGAACAAAAAAAAGCTTTCTTT - TRBV20-1 - TRBJ1-1
CASKQGGGVNTEAFF TGTGCCAGCAAACAGGGCGGGGGCGTAAACACTGAAGCTTTCTTT - TRBV28 - TRBJ1-1
CASSYRDRGETQYF TGTGCCAGCAGTTACCGGGACAGGGGGGAGACCCAGTACTTC once TRBV3-1/TRBV3-2 TRBD1 TRBJ2-5
CASSVRTLEQYF TGTGCCAGCAGCGTCAGGACCCTGGAGCAGTACTTC - TRBV6-5 - TRBJ2-7
CASRETGVNEKLFF TGTGCCAGCAGGGAGACAGGGGTTAATGAAAAACTGTTTTTT - TRBV2 TRBD1 TRBJ1-4
CASSEAQGDYGYTF TGTGCCAGCAGTGAAGCGCAGGGCGACTATGGCTACACCTTC - TRBV6-1 - TRBJ1-2
CASSRNTLSSYNEQFF TGTGCCAGCAGTCGAAACACATTGAGCTCCTACAATGAGCAGTTCTTC - TRBV6-6 - TRBJ2-1
CASSSLGPQHF TGTGCCAGCAGCTCCTTAGGGCCCCAGCATTTT - TRBV5-8 - TRBJ1-5
CASTALPDTQYF TGTGCCAGCACCGCACTGCCAGATACGCAGTATTTT - TRBV6-6 - TRBJ2-3
CASSPSGVVGNQPQHF TGTGCCAGCTCACCATCTGGGGTGGTTGGCAATCAGCCCCAGCATTTT - TRBV18 - TRBJ1-5
CASSPQWNTEAFF TGTGCCAGCAGTCCCCAGTGGAACACTGAAGCTTTCTTT - TRBV27 - TRBJ1-1
CASCTVSGANVLTF TGTGCCAGCTGTACCGTCTCTGGGGCCAACGTCCTGACTTTC - TRBV5-4 - TRBJ2-6
CAISEQFYEQYF TGTGCCATCAGTGAACAGTTTTACGAGCAGTACTTC - TRBV10-3 - TRBJ2-7